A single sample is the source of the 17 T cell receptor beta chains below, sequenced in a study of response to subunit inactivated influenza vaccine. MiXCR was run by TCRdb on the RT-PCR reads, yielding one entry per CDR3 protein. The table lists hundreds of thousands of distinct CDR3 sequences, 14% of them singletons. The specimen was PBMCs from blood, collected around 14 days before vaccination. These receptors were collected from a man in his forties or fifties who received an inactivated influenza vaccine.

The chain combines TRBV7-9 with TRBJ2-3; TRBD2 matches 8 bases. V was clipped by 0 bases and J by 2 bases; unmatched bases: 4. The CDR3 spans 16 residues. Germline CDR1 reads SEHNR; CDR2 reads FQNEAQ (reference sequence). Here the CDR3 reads CASSLANSGATDTQYF. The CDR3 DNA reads TGTGCCAGCAGCTTAGCAAATAGCGGGGCCACAGATACGCAGTATTTT.

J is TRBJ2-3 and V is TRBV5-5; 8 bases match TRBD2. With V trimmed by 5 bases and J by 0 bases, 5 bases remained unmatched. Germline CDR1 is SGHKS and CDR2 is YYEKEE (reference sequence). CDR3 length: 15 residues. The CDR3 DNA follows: TGTGCCAGCAGACCGGGACTAGGGAGCACAGATACGCAGTATTTT. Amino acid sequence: CASRPGLGSTDTQYF.

CDR3 loop: CASSLAAGGGETQYF. The CDR3 nucleotides read TGTGCCAGCAGTTTAGCGGCAGGGGGCGGGGAGACCCAGTACTTC. The chain has TRBV12-3 or TRBV12-4 and TRBJ2-5; 8 nucleotides match TRBD1. J lost 5 bases, V lost 0 bases, and 5 bases had no gene match. There are 15 residues in the CDR3.

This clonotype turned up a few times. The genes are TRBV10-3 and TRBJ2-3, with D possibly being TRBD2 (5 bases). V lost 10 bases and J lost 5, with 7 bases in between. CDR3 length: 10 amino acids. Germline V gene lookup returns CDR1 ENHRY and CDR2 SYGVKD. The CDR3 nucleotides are TGTGCCAGCGAGGGAGATACGCAGTATTTT. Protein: CASEGDTQYF.

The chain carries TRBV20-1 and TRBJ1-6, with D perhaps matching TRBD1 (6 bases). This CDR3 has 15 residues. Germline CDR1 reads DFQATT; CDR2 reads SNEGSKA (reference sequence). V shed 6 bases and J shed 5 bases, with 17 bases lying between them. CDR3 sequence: CSAARRGTNNSPLHF. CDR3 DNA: TGCAGTGCCGCAAGGCGCGGGACAAATAATTCACCCCTCCACTTT.

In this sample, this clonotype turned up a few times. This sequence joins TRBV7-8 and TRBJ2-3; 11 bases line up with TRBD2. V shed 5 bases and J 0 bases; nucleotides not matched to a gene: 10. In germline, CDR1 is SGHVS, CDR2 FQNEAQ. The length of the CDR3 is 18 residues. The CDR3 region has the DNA TGTGCCAGCAGCCCCATAGGGGGACTAGCGGAGAGCACAGATACGCAGTATTTT. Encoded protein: CASSPIGGLAESTDTQYF.

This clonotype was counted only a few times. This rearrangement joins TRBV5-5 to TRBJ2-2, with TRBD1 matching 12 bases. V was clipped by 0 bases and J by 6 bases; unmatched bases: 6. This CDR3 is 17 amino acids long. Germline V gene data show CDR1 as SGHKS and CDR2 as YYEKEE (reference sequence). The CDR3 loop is CASSLDRDRGQSGELFF. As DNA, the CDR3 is TGTGCCAGCAGCTTGGATCGGGACAGGGGGCAGTCCGGGGAGCTGTTTTTT.

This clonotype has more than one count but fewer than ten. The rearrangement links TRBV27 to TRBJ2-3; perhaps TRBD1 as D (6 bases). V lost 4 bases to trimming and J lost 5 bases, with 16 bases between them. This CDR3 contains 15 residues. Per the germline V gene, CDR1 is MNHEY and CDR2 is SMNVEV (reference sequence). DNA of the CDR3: TGTGCCAGCAGTTACCGACAGGACCCTTTAGATACGCAGTATTTT. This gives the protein CASSYRQDPLDTQYF.

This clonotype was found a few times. The DNA of the CDR3 is TGTGCCAGCAGCCCCCGGGGGCGGGGAGATACGCAGTATTTT. Translation gives CASSPRGRGDTQYF. The J gene is TRBJ2-3, the V gene TRBV27; D is tentatively TRBD1 or TRBD2 (6 bases each). Germline CDR1 reads MNHEY; CDR2 reads SMNVEV (reference sequence). CDR3 size: 14 residues. With 6 bases removed from V and 5 bases from J, the gap between germline ends came to 15 bases.

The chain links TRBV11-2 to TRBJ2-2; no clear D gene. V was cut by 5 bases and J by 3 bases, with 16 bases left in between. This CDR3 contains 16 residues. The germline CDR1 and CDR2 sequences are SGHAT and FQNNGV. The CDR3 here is CASSASLRRYTGELFF. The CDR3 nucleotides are TGTGCCAGCAGCGCGTCCCTTCGTCGTTACACCGGGGAGCTGTTTTTT.

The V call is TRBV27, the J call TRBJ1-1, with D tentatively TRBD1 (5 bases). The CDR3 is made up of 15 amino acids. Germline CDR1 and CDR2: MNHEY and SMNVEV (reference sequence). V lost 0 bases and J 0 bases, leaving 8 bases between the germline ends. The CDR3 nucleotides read TGTGCCAGCAGTTTATCGTGGACACTGAACACTGAAGCTTTCTTT. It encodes CASSLSWTLNTEAFF.

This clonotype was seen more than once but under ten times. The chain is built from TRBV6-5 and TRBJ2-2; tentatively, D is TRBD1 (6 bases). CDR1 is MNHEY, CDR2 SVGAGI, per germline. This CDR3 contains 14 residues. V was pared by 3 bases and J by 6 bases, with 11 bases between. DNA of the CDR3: TGTGCCAGCAGTTATCAGGGGTTGGCCGGGGAGCTGTTTTTT. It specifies CASSYQGLAGELFF.

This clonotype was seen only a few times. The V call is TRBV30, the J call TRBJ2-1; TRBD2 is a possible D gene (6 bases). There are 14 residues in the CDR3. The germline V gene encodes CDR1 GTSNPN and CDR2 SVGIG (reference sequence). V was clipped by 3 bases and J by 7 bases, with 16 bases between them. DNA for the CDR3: TGTGCCTGGAGGCCGGGTCCTGCGGGGAATGAGCAGTTCTTC. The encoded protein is CAWRPGPAGNEQFF.

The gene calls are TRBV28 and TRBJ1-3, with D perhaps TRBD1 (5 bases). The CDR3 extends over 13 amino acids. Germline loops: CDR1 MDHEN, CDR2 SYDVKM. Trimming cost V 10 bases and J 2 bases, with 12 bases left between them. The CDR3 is CAIPRGTGNTIYF. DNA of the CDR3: TGTGCCATCCCGAGGGGTACTGGAAACACCATATATTTT. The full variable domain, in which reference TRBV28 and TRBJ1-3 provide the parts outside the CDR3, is DVKVTQSSRYLVKRTGEKVFLECVQDMDHENMFWYRQDPGLGLRLIYFSYDVKMKEKGDIPEGYSVSREKKERFSLILESASTNQTSMYLCAIPRGTGNTIYFGEGSWLTVV.

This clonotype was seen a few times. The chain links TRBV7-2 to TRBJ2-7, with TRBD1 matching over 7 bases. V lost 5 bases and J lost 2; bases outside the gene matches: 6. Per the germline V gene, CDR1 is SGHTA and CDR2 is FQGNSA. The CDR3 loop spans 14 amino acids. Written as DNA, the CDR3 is TGTGCCAGCAGCCACGGACAGGTAACCTACGAGCAGTACTTC. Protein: CASSHGQVTYEQYF.

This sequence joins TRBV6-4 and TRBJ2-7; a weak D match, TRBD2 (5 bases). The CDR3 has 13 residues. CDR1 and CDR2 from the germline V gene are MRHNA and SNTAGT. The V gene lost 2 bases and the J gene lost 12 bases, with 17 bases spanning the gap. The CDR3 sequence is CASSDTKEVRRYF. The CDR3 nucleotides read TGTGCCAGCAGTGACACGAAGGAGGTCCGTCGGTACTTC.

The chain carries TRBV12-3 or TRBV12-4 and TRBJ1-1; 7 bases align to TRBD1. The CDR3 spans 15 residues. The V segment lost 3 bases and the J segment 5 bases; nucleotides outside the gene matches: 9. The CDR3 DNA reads TGTGCCAGCAGTTTGTATGGCAGGGGGTTTACTGAAGCTTTCTTT. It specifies CASSLYGRGFTEAFF.